Listed here are 26 T cell receptor beta chains from one sample, sequenced in a study of Graves' ophthalmopathy and Graves' hyperthyroidism. Amplification from RNA transcripts yielded the TCR beta CDR3 regions. Amplification began with first-round RT-PCR using HTBI primers, then second-round multiplex PCR was performed. TCRdb analysed the multiplex PCR reads with MiXCR anew, one entry per CDR3 protein. The profile shows about 550,000 distinct CDR3 sequences, about 40% of them singletons. The sequenced material came from peripheral blood or thyroid tissue (not recorded which). All receptors come from an adult man with Graves' hyperthyroidism.

Concerning this clonotype itself: Given a much more abundant clone one base away, this may be a read error. V usage is TRBV29-1 and J usage is TRBJ1-1, with a tentative D call TRBD1 (6 bases). The CDR3 consists of 16 residues. Germline V CDR1 and CDR2: SQVTM, ANQGSEA. With 6 bases removed from V and 0 bases from J, the gap between germline ends came to 20 bases. CDR3 in DNA: TGCAGCGTCCCCCGGGGGGGGGGCACGGTGAACACTGAAGCTTTCTTT. Amino acids: CSVPRGGGTVNTEAFF.

The rearrangement joins TRBV7-8 to TRBJ2-6, with D perhaps matching TRBD2 (5 bases). The CDR3 loop spans 18 amino acids. The V end lost 5 bases, the J end lost 0 bases, and 17 bases lay between the germline ends. Germline assignment: CDR1 SGHVS and CDR2 FQNEAQ. This CDR3 reads CASSQDLGSHSGANVLTF. Here the CDR3 DNA reads TGTGCCAGCAGCCAAGATCTTGGGAGCCACTCTGGGGCCAACGTCCTGACTTTC.

About this clonotype: This may be a read error, as it is one base from a much larger clone. The chain couples TRBV9 to TRBJ1-5; possibly TRBD1 for D (5 bases). Germline V gives CDR1 SGDLS, CDR2 YYNGEE. The CDR3 loop spans 15 amino acids. CDR3 sequence (DNA): TGTGCCAGCAGCGTAGGCGGGGCGAGCAATCAGCCCCGGCATTTT. Translated: CASSVGGASNQPRHF.

This clonotype has a count of ten or more. The chain carries TRBV2 and TRBJ2-5; TRBD2 matches 13 bases. From germline, CDR1 is SNHLY and CDR2 FYNNEI. The CDR3 extends over 15 amino acids. V lost 5 bases and J lost 5; bases outside the gene matches: 5. The DNA of the CDR3 is TGTGCCAGCAGTACTAGCGGGGGGGCCACGGAGACCCAGTACTTC. As protein: CASSTSGGATETQYF.

This clonotype was seen at least ten times. The V call is TRBV7-8, the J call TRBJ2-5; 9 bases fit TRBD2. The CDR3 covers 14 residues. Looked up from germline, CDR1 is SGHVS and CDR2 is FQNEAQ. V trimming: 5 bases; J trimming: 5 bases; junction bases outside the gene matches: 6. The CDR3 sequence is CASSPGTSRETQYF. The CDR3 DNA follows: TGTGCCAGCAGCCCCGGGACTAGCCGGGAGACCCAGTACTTC.

This clonotype has at least ten counts. The V call is TRBV20-1, the J call TRBJ1-1; 9 bases are a match to TRBD1. The germline V gene has CDR1 DFQATT and CDR2 SNEGSKA (reference sequence). After removal of 1 base from V and 4 bases from J, the junction contained 4 bases not matched to a gene. CDR3 size: 14 residues. The CDR3 is CSARATGGSTEAFF. The CDR3 region has the DNA TGCAGTGCTAGAGCGACAGGGGGTAGCACTGAAGCTTTCTTT.

This clonotype was counted ten times or more. V usage is TRBV7-9 and J usage is TRBJ2-2, with a possible D match to TRBD2 (5 bases). Germline CDR1 is SEHNR and CDR2 is FQNEAQ (reference sequence). The V and J ends lost 7 bases and 3 bases respectively, with 6 bases between them. The CDR3 spans 12 residues. The CDR3: CASTSYTGELFF. Here the CDR3 DNA reads TGTGCCAGCACTAGCTACACCGGGGAGCTGTTTTTT.

This clonotype was seen many times. CDR3: CASSGGTLIPEAFF. The CDR3 nucleotides read TGTGCCAGCAGTGGGGGGACCCTTATTCCGGAAGCTTTCTTT. The chain recombines TRBV2 with TRBJ1-1, with D possibly TRBD1 on 5 matching bases. The germline V gene has CDR1 SNHLY and CDR2 FYNNEI. The CDR3 has 14 amino acids. V lost 4 bases and J 8 bases, leaving 17 bases between the germline ends.

This clonotype showed up many times. V usage is TRBV20-1 and J usage is TRBJ1-4, with D possibly matching TRBD1 (6 bases). Germline assignment: CDR1 DFQATT and CDR2 SNEGSKA (reference sequence). The CDR3 is 12 amino acids. The V and J ends lost 4 bases and 6 bases respectively, with 9 bases between them. CDR3 bases: TGCAGTGCTACGCAGGGGTATGAAAAACTGTTTTTT. As protein: CSATQGYEKLFF.

Details on this clonotype: This may arise from a read error, as a much more abundant clone is one base away. This chain links TRBV9 with TRBJ1-3, with D uncertain. The CDR3 has 16 residues. The germline V gene has CDR1 SGDLS and CDR2 YYNGEE. Trimming left V 4 bases short and J 3 bases short, with 17 bases between. In nucleotides, the CDR3 is TGTGCCAGCAGCCCGCGTGGAAGATCGAGTGGAAACACCATATATTTT. It yields the protein CASSPRGRSSGNTIYF. Looking up the rest from reference TRBV9 and TRBJ1-3 gives the full variable domain: DSGVTQTPKHLITATGQRVTLRCSPRSGDLSVYWYQQSLDQGLQFLIQYYNGEERAKGNILERFSAQQFPDLHSELNLSSLELGDSALYFCASSPRGRSSGNTIYFGEGSWLTVV.

This clonotype has at least ten counts. The J gene is TRBJ1-1, the V gene TRBV20-1; possible D gene TRBD1, 5 bases. The CDR3 has 16 amino acids. The V gene lost 0 bases and the J gene lost 0 bases, with 14 bases spanning the gap. The germline gives CDR1 DFQATT, CDR2 SNEGSKA (reference sequence). CDR3 DNA: TGCAGTGCTAGAGATTTGACGGGACGGATGAACACTGAAGCTTTCTTT. The encoded protein is CSARDLTGRMNTEAFF.

This clonotype appeared many times. The rearrangement joins TRBV2 to TRBJ2-5, with 15 bases identical to TRBD2. V lost 3 bases and J lost 3; bases outside the gene matches: 5. The CDR3 contains 17 residues. Germline CDR1 SNHLY, CDR2 FYNNEI. CDR3 amino acids: CASSDGLAGGLEETQYF. The CDR3 region has the DNA TGTGCCAGCAGTGATGGACTAGCGGGAGGGTTGGAAGAGACCCAGTACTTC.

This clonotype came up a few times. The rearrangement joins TRBV12-3 or TRBV12-4 to TRBJ2-7; the match to TRBD2 covers 8 bases. The last part of the DNA fits TRBJ2-1 better; the J call may be wrong. This CDR3 is built from 13 residues. The CDR3 nucleotides read TGTGCCAGCAGTCCGGGACTAGGGAATGAGCAGTTCTTC. It specifies CASSPGLGNEQFF.

On this clonotype itself: A read error may produce the germline difference seen at one junction end. The rearrangement uses TRBV20-1 and TRBJ2-7, with 9 bases that match TRBD2. Gene TRBJ2-1 matches the end of the DNA better, so the J call may be wrong. CDR3 length equals 15 residues. Looked up from germline, CDR1 is DFQATT and CDR2 is SNEGSKA (reference sequence). The CDR3 region is CSAPTSGHSYSEQFF. CDR3 DNA sequence: TGCAGTGCCCCGACTAGCGGCCACTCCTACAGTGAGCAGTTCTTC.

This clonotype was detected a few times. The gene calls are TRBV30 and TRBJ2-7; 10 bases are a match to TRBD1. The CDR3 totals 16 residues. V shed 1 base, J shed 0 bases, and the junction held 6 bases outside the gene matches. Germline V gene sequence: CDR1 GTSNPN, CDR2 SVGIG (reference sequence). The DNA of the CDR3 is TGTGCCTGGAGTGCCCGGGACAGGGGCCACTCCTACGAGCAGTACTTC. It codes for CAWSARDRGHSYEQYF.

V is TRBV6-1 and J is TRBJ1-5; the D is unclear. Trimming left V 11 bases short and J 1 base short, with 15 bases between. The CDR3 runs to 14 residues. Germline CDR1 and CDR2: MNHNS and SASEGT. In nucleotides, the CDR3 is TGTGCCGGCGCCCAGGCGCCGAGCAATCAGCCCCAGCATTTT. Its protein is CAGAQAPSNQPQHF.

This chain links TRBV19 with TRBJ1-6, with D possibly matching TRBD1 (5 bases). The CDR3 runs to 15 residues. Germline V gives CDR1 LNHDA, CDR2 SQIVND (reference sequence). Trimming cost V 3 bases and J 7 bases, with 13 bases left between them. CDR3 sequence: CASSISPGKNSPLHF. The CDR3 DNA sequence: TGTGCCAGTAGTATCAGTCCAGGGAAGAATTCACCCCTCCACTTT.

There are many counts of this clonotype. The chain employs TRBV2 and TRBJ1-2, with D perhaps TRBD1 (6 bases). Germline assignment: CDR1 SNHLY and CDR2 FYNNEI. The length of the CDR3 is 14 residues. Trimming cost V 7 bases and J 2 bases, with 14 bases left between them. CDR3 in amino acids: CASKRTDLNYGYTF. The CDR3 DNA follows: TGTGCCAGCAAAAGGACAGACCTCAACTATGGCTACACCTTC.

This clonotype was recorded at least ten times. The chain couples TRBV7-9 to TRBJ1-2; D is uncertain. Trimming removed 6 bases at V and 5 bases at J, with 10 bases between. CDR1 is SEHNR, CDR2 FQNEAQ, per germline (reference sequence). This CDR3 has 12 residues. CDR3 nucleotide sequence: TGTGCCAGCAGTCGTAGCGGGTATGGCTACACCTTC. Translating gives CASSRSGYGYTF.

This chain joins TRBV9 and TRBJ2-7; 8 bases match TRBD2. This CDR3 has 15 amino acids. Germline-derived CDR1 and CDR2 are SGDLS and YYNGEE. J lost 3 bases, V lost 0 bases, and 5 bases had no gene match. CDR3 coding DNA: TGTGCCAGCAGCGTAGGCAGCGGGGGAGGCTACGAGCAGTACTTC. It is translated as CASSVGSGGGYEQYF. Drawing the rest from reference TRBV9 and TRBJ2-7, the complete variable domain is DSGVTQTPKHLITATGQRVTLRCSPRSGDLSVYWYQQSLDQGLQFLIQYYNGEERAKGNILERFSAQQFPDLHSELNLSSLELGDSALYFCASSVGSGGGYEQYFGPGTRLTVT.

The rearrangement joins TRBV7-9 to TRBJ2-7; no clear D gene. The DNA end favors TRBJ2-1, so the J call may be wrong. CDR1 is SEHNR and CDR2 is FQNEAQ in the germline V gene (reference sequence). The CDR3 runs to 12 residues. The CDR3 loop is CASSPPNNEQFF. CDR3 coding DNA: TGTGCCAGCAGCCCACCAAACAATGAGCAGTTCTTC.

The chain has TRBV29-1 and TRBJ1-1; TRBD1 might be the D (6 bases). This CDR3 spans 19 amino acids. V was clipped by 5 bases and J by 1 base, with 29 bases between them. CDR1 and CDR2 (germline): SQVTM, ANQGSEA. The chain's CDR3 is CSVISGGSDPGQTNTEAFF. The DNA for the CDR3 is TGCAGCGTTATTAGTGGGGGCAGTGATCCTGGTCAGACGAACACTGAAGCTTTCTTT.

The chain combines TRBV7-2 with TRBJ2-3; the D gene could be TRBD1 or TRBD2 (5 bases each). Germline CDR1 is SGHTA and CDR2 is FQGNSA. CDR3 length equals 16 residues. Trimming stripped 5 bases from V and 0 bases from J, with 15 bases between. CDR3 sequence: CASSPGAGISTDTQYF. Here the CDR3 DNA reads TGTGCCAGCAGCCCCGGGGCCGGGATCAGCACAGATACGCAGTATTTT.

The chain combines TRBV20-1 with TRBJ2-5, with 10 bases lining up with TRBD2. Losses at the gene ends were 3 bases for V and 6 bases for J; bases not matched to a gene: 4. The CDR3 runs 13 residues. Germline V lookup: CDR1 DFQATT, CDR2 SNEGSKA (reference sequence). CDR3 DNA: TGCAGTGCTAGCCGGACTAGCGGAAAGACCCAGTACTTC. Residues: CSASRTSGKTQYF.

This clonotype was detected only once. This sequence joins TRBV11-2 and TRBJ2-7; 7 bases align to TRBD1. The CDR3 has 15 residues. With V trimmed by 5 bases and J by 0 bases, 7 bases remained unmatched. Germline CDR1 SGHAT, CDR2 FQNNGV. In DNA form, the CDR3 reads TGTGCCAGCAGCCTACCGGGACAGCTCTCCTACGAGCAGTACTTC. This gives the protein CASSLPGQLSYEQYF.

This clonotype was found many times. This chain joins TRBV7-9 and TRBJ2-5; D uncertain. Germline V CDR1 and CDR2: SEHNR, FQNEAQ (reference sequence). The V end was cut by 1 base, the J end by 5 bases, with 20 bases between. The CDR3 length is 17 residues. CDR3 DNA sequence: TGTGCCAGCAGCTTAGAGGGTTTTCGGGCCCAAACGGAGACCCAGTACTTC. Amino acids: CASSLEGFRAQTETQYF.